Shown below are 7 T cell receptor beta chains from a single sample sequenced in a study of CD8 T cells in Susac syndrome. After extraction with the RNeasy kit, roughly 0.45 to 1 ug of the RNA was reverse transcribed using random hexamers. TCRdb used MiXCR to reprocess the immunoSEQ multiplex PCR reads, holding one entry per CDR3 protein. Altogether about 80,000 distinct CDR3 sequences are present, 85% to 95% being singletons, with the ten largest covering 0.26%. The source material was CD8+ T cells from PBMCs. These receptors all stem from a human donor in good health.

This rearrangement joins TRBV18 to TRBJ2-7; D unclear. The CDR3 contains 13 residues. Germline assignment: CDR1 KGHSH and CDR2 LQKENI. Trimming stripped 2 bases from V and 3 bases from J, with 8 bases between. The CDR3: CASSPLTYYEQYF. As DNA, the CDR3 is TGTGCCAGCTCACCATTGACCTACTACGAGCAGTACTTC.

The J gene is TRBJ1-1, the V gene TRBV3-1; a weak D match, TRBD1 (5 bases). Germline CDR1 LGHDT, CDR2 YNNKEL (reference sequence). V dropped 6 bases and J dropped 3 bases, with 11 bases sitting between them. The CDR3 consists of 13 residues. The CDR3 DNA reads TGTGCCAGCAGGAAGATGGGGGACACTGAAGCTTTCTTT. This translates into CASRKMGDTEAFF.

The chain links TRBV13 to TRBJ2-7; the D is unclear. In germline, CDR1 is PRHDT, CDR2 FYEKMQ (reference sequence). The CDR3 spans 14 residues. V was shortened by 2 bases and J by 3 bases, with 11 bases between the two germline ends. CDR3 region: CASSLRTDLYEQYV. In DNA form, the CDR3 reads TGTGCCAGCAGCTTAAGGACGGATCTCTACGAGCAGTACGTC.

J is TRBJ1-2 and V is TRBV5-1; maybe TRBD1 (5 bases). Trimming removed 3 bases at V and 3 bases at J, with 30 bases between. The CDR3 runs 20 residues. Germline-derived CDR1 and CDR2 are SGHRS and YFSETQ. CDR3 amino acids: CASSSFGGDRLITSHYGYTF. The CDR3 DNA is TGCGCCAGCAGCTCATTTGGAGGGGACCGACTCATCACGTCTCACTATGGCTACACCTTC.

The chain combines TRBV12-3 or TRBV12-4 with TRBJ2-4, with D possibly being TRBD1 (6 bases). Trimming cost V 6 bases and J 12 bases, with 12 bases left between them. The CDR3 has 11 residues. The CDR3 nucleotides read TGTGCCAGCAGGGGGGCTGGGGATCAGTACTTC. Residues: CASRGAGDQYF.

The chain is built from TRBV20-1 and TRBJ2-4, with a tentative D call TRBD2 (5 bases). The length of the CDR3 is 15 residues. V gave up 3 bases and J gave up 8 bases, with 20 bases separating them. Germline V gene sequence: CDR1 DFQATT, CDR2 SNEGSKA (reference sequence). Here the CDR3 DNA reads TGCAGTGCTAGTTATTCCCCGGGGAAGACGGACATTCAGTACTTC. Protein: CSASYSPGKTDIQYF.

The rearrangement links TRBV2 to TRBJ2-7; 11 nucleotides line up with TRBD2. Germline loops: CDR1 SNHLY, CDR2 FYNNEI. The CDR3 has 16 residues. J gave up 2 bases and V 0 bases, and 3 bases lay outside the gene matches. The chain's CDR3 is CASSEARSGGAYEQYF. The CDR3 region has the DNA TGTGCCAGCAGTGAAGCCCGTAGCGGGGGGGCCTACGAGCAGTACTTC.